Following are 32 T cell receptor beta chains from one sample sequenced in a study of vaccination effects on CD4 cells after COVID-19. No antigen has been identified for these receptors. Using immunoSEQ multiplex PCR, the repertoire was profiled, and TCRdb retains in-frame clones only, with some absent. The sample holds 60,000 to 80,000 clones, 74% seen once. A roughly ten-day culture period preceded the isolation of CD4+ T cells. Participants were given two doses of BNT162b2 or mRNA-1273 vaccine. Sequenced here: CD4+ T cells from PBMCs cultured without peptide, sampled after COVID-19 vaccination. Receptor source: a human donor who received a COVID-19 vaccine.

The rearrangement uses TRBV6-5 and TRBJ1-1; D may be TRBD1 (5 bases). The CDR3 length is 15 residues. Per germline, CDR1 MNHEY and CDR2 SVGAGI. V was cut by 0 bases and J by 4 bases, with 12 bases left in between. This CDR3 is CASSYSPRARTEAFF. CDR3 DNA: TGTGCCAGCAGTTACTCGCCCAGGGCGCGCACTGAAGCTTTCTTT.

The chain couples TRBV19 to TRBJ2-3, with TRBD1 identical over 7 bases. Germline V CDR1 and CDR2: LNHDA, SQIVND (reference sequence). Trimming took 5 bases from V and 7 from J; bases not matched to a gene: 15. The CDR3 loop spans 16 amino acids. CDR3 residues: CASSERGRQGMYTQYF. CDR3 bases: TGTGCCAGTAGTGAGAGGGGAAGACAGGGAATGTATACGCAGTATTTT.

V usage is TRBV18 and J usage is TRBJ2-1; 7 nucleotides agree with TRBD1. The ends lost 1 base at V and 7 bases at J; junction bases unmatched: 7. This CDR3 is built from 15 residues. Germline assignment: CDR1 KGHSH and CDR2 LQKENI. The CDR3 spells CASSPRETGLNEQFF. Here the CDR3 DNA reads TGTGCCAGCTCACCACGGGAGACAGGGTTAAATGAGCAGTTCTTC. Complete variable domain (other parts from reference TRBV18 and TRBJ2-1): NAGVMQNPRHLVRRRGQEARLRCSPMKGHSHVYWYRQLPEEGLKFMVYLQKENIIDESGMPKERFSAEFPKEGPSILRIQQVVRGDSAAYFCASSPRETGLNEQFFGPGTRLTVL.

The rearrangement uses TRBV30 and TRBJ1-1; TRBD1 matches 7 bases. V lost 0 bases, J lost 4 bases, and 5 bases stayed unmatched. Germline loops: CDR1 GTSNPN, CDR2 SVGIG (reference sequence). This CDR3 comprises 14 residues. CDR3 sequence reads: CAWSVSRTGTEAFF. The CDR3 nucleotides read TGTGCCTGGAGTGTTTCTCGGACAGGCACTGAAGCTTTCTTT.

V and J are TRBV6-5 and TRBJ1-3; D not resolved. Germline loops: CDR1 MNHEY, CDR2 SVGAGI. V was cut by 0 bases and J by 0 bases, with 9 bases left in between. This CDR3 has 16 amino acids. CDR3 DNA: TGTGCCAGCAGTTACTCGTTCTCTCACTCTGGAAACACCATATATTTT. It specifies CASSYSFSHSGNTIYF.

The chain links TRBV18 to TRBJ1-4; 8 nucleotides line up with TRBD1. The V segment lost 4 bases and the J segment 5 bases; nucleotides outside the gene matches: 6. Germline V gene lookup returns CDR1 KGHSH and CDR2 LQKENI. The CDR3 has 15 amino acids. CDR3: CASSLRTGQNEKLFF. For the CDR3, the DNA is TGTGCCAGCTCACTAAGGACAGGGCAGAATGAAAAACTGTTTTTT. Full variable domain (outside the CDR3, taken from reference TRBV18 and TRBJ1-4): NAGVMQNPRHLVRRRGQEARLRCSPMKGHSHVYWYRQLPEEGLKFMVYLQKENIIDESGMPKERFSAEFPKEGPSILRIQQVVRGDSAAYFCASSLRTGQNEKLFFGSGTQLSVL.

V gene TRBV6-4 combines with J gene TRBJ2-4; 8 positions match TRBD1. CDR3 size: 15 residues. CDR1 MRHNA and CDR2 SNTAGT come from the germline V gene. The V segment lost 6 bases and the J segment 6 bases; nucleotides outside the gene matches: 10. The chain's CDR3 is CASSARLGTGNIQYF. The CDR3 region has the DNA TGTGCCAGCAGCGCCCGGCTCGGGACAGGAAACATTCAGTACTTC.

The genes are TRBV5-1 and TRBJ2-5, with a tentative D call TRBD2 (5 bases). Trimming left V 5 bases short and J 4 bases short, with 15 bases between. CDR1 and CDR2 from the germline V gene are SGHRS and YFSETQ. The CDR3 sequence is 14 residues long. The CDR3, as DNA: TGCGCCAGCAGAAGGACCCTAGCAGCAGAGACCCAGTACTTC. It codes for CASRRTLAAETQYF.

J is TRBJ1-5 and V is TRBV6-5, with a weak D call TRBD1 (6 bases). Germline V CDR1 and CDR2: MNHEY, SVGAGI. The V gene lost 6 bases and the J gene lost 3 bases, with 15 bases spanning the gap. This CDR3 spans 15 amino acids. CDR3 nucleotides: TGTGCCAGCAGCCGTCAGACAGGAATCAATCAGCCCCAGCATTTT. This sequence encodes CASSRQTGINQPQHF.

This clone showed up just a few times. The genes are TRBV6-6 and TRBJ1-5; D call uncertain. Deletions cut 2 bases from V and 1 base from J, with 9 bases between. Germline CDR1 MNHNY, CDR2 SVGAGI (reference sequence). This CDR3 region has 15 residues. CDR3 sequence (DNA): TGTGCCAGCAGTTACGTTGCGGCGAGCAATCAGCCCCAGCATTTT. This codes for CASSYVAASNQPQHF.

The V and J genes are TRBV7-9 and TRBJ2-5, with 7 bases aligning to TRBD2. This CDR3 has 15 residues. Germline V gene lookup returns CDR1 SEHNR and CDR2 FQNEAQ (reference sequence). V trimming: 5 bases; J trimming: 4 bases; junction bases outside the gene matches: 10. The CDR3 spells CASSRGLVMGETQYF. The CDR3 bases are TGTGCCAGCAGCCGAGGACTAGTGATGGGAGAGACCCAGTACTTC.

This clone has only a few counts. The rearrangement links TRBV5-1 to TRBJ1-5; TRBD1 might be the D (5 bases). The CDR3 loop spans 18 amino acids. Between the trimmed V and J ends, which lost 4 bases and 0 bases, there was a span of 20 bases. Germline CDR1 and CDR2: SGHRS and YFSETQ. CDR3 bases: TGCGCCAGCAGCCGAGGGGACGGAGGATCCTATAGCAATCAGCCCCAGCATTTT. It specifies CASSRGDGGSYSNQPQHF.

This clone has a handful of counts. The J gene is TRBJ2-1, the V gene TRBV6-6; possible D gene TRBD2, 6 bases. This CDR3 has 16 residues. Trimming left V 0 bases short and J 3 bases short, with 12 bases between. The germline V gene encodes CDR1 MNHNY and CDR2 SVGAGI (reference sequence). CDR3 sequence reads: CASSYSIGTFYNEQFF. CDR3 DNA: TGTGCCAGCAGTTACTCGATAGGGACTTTCTACAATGAGCAGTTCTTC.

The CDR3 DNA sequence: TGTGCCAGCGGAGCGAAGGGGGCTGTCACTGAAGCTTTCTTT. Its protein product is CASGAKGAVTEAFF. The rearrangement uses TRBV19 and TRBJ1-1; 7 nucleotides line up with TRBD1. CDR3 length: 14 amino acids. V trimming: 9 bases; J trimming: 4 bases; junction bases outside the gene matches: 11. Germline V gene sequence: CDR1 LNHDA, CDR2 SQIVND (reference sequence).

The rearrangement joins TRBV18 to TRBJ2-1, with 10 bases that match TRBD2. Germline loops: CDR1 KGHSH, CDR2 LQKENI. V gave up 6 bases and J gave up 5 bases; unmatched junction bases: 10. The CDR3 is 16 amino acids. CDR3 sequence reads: CASSKPSGGGNNEQFF. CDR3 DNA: TGTGCCAGCTCCAAACCGAGCGGGGGGGGAAACAATGAGCAGTTCTTC.

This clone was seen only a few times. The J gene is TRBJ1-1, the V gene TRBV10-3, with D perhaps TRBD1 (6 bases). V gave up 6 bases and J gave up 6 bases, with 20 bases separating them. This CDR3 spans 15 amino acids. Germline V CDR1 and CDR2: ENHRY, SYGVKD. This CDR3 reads CAIRETGTEGAEAFF. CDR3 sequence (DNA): TGTGCCATCAGAGAAACCGGGACTGAGGGGGCTGAAGCTTTCTTT.

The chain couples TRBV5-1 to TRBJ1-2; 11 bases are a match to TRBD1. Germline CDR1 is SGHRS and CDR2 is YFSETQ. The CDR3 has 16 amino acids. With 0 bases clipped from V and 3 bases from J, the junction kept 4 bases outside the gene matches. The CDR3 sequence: CASSLEGQGADYGYTF. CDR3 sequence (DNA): TGCGCCAGCAGCTTGGAAGGACAGGGGGCAGACTATGGCTACACCTTC.

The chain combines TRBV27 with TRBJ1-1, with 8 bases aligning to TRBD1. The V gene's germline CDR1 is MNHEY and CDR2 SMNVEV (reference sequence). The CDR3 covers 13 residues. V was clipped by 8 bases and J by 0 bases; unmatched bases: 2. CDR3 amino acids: CASGDRMNTEAFF. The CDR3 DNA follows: TGTGCCAGCGGGGACAGGATGAACACTGAAGCTTTCTTT.

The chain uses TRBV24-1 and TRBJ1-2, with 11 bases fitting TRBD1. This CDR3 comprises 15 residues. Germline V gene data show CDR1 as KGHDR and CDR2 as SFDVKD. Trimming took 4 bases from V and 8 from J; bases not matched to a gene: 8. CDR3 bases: TGTGCCACCAGTGACCCTGGACAGGGGGCTTACGGCTACACCTTC. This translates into CATSDPGQGAYGYTF.

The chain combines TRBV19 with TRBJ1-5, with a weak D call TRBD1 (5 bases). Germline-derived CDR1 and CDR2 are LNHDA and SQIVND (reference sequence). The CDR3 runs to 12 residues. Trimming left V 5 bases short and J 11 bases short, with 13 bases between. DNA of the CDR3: TGTGCCAGTAGTCAGGGCCCCAGGACCCAGCATTTT. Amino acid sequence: CASSQGPRTQHF.

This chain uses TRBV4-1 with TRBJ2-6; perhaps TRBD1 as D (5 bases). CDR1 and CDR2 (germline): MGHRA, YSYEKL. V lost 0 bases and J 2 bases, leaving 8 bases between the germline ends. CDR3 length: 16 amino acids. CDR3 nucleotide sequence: TGCGCCAGCAGCCAAGACGGACAACCTGGGGCCAACGTCCTGACTTTC. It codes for CASSQDGQPGANVLTF.

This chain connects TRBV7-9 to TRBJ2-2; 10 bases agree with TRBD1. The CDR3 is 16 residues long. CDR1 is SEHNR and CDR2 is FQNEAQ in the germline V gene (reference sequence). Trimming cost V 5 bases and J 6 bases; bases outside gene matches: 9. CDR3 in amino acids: CASSPSTGGVPGELFF. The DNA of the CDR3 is TGTGCCAGCAGCCCATCGACAGGGGGCGTCCCCGGGGAGCTGTTTTTT.

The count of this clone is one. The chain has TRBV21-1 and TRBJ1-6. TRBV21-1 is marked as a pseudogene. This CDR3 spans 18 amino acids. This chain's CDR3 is CARDLEVYLGPMNSPLHF. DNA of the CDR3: TGTGCCAGAGATCTAGAGGTTTATCTCGGACCTATGAATTCACCCCTCCACTTT.

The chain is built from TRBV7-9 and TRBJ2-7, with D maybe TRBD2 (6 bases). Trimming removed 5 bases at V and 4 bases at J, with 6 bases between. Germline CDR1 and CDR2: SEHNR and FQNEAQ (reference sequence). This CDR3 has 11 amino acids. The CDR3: CASSRGYEQYV. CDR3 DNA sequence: TGTGCCAGCAGCCGGGGGTACGAGCAGTACGTC.

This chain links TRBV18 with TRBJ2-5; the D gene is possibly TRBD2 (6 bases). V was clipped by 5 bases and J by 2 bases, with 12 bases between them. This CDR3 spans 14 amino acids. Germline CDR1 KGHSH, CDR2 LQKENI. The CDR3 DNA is TGTGCCAGCTCAGAGACACTAGCTCAAGAGACCCAGTACTTC. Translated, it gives CASSETLAQETQYF.

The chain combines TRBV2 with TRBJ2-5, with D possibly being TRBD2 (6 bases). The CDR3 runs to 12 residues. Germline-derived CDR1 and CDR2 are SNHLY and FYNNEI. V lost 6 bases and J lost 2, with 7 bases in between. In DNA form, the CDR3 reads TGTGCCAGCAGCGGGGGACAAGAGACCCAGTACTTC. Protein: CASSGGQETQYF.

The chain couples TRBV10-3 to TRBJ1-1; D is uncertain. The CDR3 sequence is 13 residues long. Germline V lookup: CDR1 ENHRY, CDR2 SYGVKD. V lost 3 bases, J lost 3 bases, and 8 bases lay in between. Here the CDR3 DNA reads TGTGCCATCAGTGAAGGTATGGACACTGAAGCTTTCTTT. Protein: CAISEGMDTEAFF.

This chain's CDR3 is CSARSPVGYTF. The DNA for the CDR3 is TGCAGTGCTAGGAGTCCCGTTGGCTACACCTTC. J is TRBJ1-2 and V is TRBV20-1; D unclear. CDR1 and CDR2 from the germline V gene are DFQATT and SNEGSKA (reference sequence). The V gene lost 3 bases and the J gene lost 7 bases, with 9 bases spanning the gap. This CDR3 has 11 residues.

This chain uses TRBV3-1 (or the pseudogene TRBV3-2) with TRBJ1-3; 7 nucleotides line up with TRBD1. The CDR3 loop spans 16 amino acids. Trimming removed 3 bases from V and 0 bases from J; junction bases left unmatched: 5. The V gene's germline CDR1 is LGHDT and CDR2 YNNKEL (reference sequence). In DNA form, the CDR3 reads TGTGCCAGCAGCCAGACACAGGGGAGCTCTGGAAACACCATATATTTT. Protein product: CASSQTQGSSGNTIYF.

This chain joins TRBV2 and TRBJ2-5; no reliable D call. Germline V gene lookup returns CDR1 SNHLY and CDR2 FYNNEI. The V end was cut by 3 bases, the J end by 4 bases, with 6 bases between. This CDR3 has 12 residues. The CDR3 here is CASSDQSETQYF. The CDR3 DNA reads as TGTGCCAGCAGTGATCAATCAGAGACCCAGTACTTC.

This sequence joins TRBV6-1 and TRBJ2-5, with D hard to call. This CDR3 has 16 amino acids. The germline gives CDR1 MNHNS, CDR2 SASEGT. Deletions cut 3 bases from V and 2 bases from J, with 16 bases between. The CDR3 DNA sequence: TGTGCCAGCAGTGATCTCTTCGGCACGGCTCAAGAGACCCAGTACTTC. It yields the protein CASSDLFGTAQETQYF.

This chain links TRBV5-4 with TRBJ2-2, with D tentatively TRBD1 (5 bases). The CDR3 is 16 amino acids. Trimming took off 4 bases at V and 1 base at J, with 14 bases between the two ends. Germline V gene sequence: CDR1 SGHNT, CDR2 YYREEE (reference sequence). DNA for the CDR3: TGTGCCAGCAGCCCACTCTCAGGACAGAACACCGGGGAGCTGTTTTTT. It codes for CASSPLSGQNTGELFF.